Sequencing of this T cell receptor (beta chain) was carried out in a study of T cell responses to AZD1222 COVID-19 vaccine. Turning to the study itself: Pooling of second doses given at about 4 or about 12 weeks was done.

Generated by immunoSEQ multiplex PCR, the TCRdb table keeps only in-frame clones and is missing some. The sample carries 90,000 to 150,000 clones, about nine tenths recorded once. The CDR3 spans 15 residues. Germline CDR1 and CDR2: MGHDK and SYGVNS. Trimming removed 4 bases at V and 6 bases at J, with 18 bases between. The clonotype comes from an adult in good health. The source material was peripheral blood, sampled on day 0 of AZD1222 vaccination. The chain links TRBV25-1 to TRBJ1-2; D perhaps matches TRBD1 (6 bases). This CDR3 is CASSAQGKLIDGYTF. In DNA form, the CDR3 reads TGTGCCAGCAGTGCACAGGGAAAACTGATCGATGGCTACACCTTC.